This T cell receptor beta chain is drawn from a study of T cells in Graves' hyperthyroidism and ophthalmopathy. Researchers took RNA transcripts and amplified the TCR beta CDR3 regions from them. Researchers ran a first-round RT-PCR on the TCR CDR3 using the HTBI primer set. TCRdb analysed the multiplex PCR reads with MiXCR anew, one entry per CDR3 protein. The data contain almost 500,000 distinct CDR3 sequences, around a fifth of them singletons. This CDR3 spans 16 amino acids. V was clipped by 6 bases and J by 0 bases, with 15 bases between them. Germline values: CDR1 MNHEY, CDR2 SVGEGT. The V and J genes are TRBV6-2 or TRBV6-3 and TRBJ1-3; D may be TRBD1 (6 bases). This TCR was sampled from a woman aged 70-85 years with Graves' ophthalmopathy. Specimen: blood. CDR3 in DNA: TGTGCCAGCAGACGGGGGGCCCGGAGCTCTGGAAACACCATATATTTT. As protein: CASRRGARSSGNTIYF.